A single sample gave rise to the 2 T cell receptor beta chains below, sequenced in a study of blood T cell repertoires in COVID-19 (dated by TCRdb to the early 2020s). The library was obtained by the immunoSEQ multiplex PCR assay. In TCRdb, the immuneACCESS table is reduced to in-frame sequences with V and J assigned. These tables do not hold every clone; where another copy was compared, an unresolved V gene accounts for under half, and the others remain unexplained. The sample has approximately 350,000 clones on record, 89% of them singletons. Of the sample, approximately 3% is held by the ten largest clones. The sample consisted of peripheral blood. The receptor source for this set is a young woman with COVID-19, enrolled during active disease.

The rearrangement links TRBV21-1 to TRBJ1-1; no check of the table's D call, TRBD1, against the DNA was made. TRBV21-1 constitutes a pseudogene. The CDR3 has 15 amino acids. CDR3 in DNA: TGTGCCAGCAGCTACTGGGACAGAGGGAGCACTGAAGCTTTCTTT. Amino acid sequence: CASSYWDRGSTEAFF.

V gene TRBV10-3 combines with J gene TRBJ2-7; 7 bases line up with TRBD2. The CDR3 sequence is 13 residues long. V trimming: 6 bases; J trimming: 0 bases; junction bases outside the gene matches: 2. Germline V gene data show CDR1 as ENHRY and CDR2 as SYGVKD. The CDR3 loop reads CAISPGGSYEQYF. The DNA of the CDR3 is TGTGCCATCAGCCCGGGAGGCTCCTACGAGCAGTACTTC.